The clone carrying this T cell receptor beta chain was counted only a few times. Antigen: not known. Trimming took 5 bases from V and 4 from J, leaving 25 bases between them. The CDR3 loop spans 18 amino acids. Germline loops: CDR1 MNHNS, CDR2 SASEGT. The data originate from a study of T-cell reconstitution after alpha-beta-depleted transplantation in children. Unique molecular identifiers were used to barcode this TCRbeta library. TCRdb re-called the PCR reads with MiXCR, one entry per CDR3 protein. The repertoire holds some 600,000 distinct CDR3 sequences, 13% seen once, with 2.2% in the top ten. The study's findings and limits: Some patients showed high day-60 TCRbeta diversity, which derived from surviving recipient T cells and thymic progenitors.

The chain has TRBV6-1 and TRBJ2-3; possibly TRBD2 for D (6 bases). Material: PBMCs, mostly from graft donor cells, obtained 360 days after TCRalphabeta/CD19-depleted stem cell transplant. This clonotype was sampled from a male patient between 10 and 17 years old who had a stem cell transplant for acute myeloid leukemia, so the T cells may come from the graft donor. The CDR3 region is CASSQRGILFLPADTQYF. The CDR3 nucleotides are TGTGCCAGCAGTCAACGCGGGATCCTATTCCTCCCCGCAGATACGCAGTATTTT.